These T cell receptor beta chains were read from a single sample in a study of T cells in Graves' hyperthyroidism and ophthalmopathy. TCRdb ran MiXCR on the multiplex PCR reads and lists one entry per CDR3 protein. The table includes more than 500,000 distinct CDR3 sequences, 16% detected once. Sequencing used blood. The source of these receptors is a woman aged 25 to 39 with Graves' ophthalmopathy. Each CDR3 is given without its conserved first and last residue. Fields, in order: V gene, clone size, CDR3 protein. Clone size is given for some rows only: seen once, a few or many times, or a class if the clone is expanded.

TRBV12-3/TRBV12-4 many ASSRRLGATDTQY
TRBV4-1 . ASSQAIGSQSSGANVLT
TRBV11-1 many ASSYTTAMYEQY
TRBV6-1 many ASSETSDSYNEQF
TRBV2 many ASSVGPDQPQH
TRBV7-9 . ASSPNLAGGPVSYNEQF
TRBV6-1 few ASSSLFGELF
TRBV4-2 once ASSQVGQADTQY
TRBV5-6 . ASSLPGGTFSYEQY
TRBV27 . ASSALDTIGETQY
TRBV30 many AWSVHSGNGEQF
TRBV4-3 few ASSQDRGPSYEQY
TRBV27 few ASRTGVNEKLF
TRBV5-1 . ASSLNGQGPF
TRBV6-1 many ASRRTSLYEQY
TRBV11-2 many ASSQRLAGEQY
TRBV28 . ASDKRGYTGELF
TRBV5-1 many ASSYQYGYGYT
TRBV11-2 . ASSLTGQGFYEQY
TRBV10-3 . AISEGVAGDRYEQY
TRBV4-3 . ASSQEPYNEQF
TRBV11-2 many ASSPRQIAYEQY
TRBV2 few ASSEENPPYEQY
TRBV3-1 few ASSLSPGTGELF
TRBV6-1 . ASSRPTSEQETQY
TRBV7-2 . ASSATSGSESY
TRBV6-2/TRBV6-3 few ASSPNSGTAT
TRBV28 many ASGDRAFLEAF
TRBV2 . ASSASNEQF
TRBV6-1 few ASSLTGLAKNIQY
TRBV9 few ASSAGQGRDTQY
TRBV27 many ASSFTGTGKTGELF
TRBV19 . ASSARTGNTGELF
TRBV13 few ASSAPRSYNEQF
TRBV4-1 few ASSQDPPSAKQETQY
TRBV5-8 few ASSLYADLASEQF
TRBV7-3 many ASSSDGLAGGYDTQY
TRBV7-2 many ASSSGLAAYEQY
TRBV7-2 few ASSLGVKGYT
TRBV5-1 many ASSLMGGSTDTQY
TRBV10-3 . AIEGGNTDTQY
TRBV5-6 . ASSASGAGYYQPQH
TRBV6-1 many ASSAYGAYEQY
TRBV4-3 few ASSQEMRDGEKLF
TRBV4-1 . ASSPIITGGGETQY
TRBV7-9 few ASSLGSRGIRNQPQH
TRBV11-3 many ASSPRTSGNIQY
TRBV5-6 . ASSLLADRTGELF
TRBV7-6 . ASSLAGLAGGYEQF
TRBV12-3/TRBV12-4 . ASTVRGTGELF
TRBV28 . AHSPGGRSETQY
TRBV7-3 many ASSLNGGLEAF
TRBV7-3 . ASSTQGLSNQPQH
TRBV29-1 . SVAGDRASGELF
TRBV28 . ASSFPAGIDEQF